This T cell receptor (beta chain) was profiled in a study of human T cells and chemical hapten exposure. Study-level information: Diphenylcyclopropenone was applied weekly to patients' scalps across the roughly 24-week study. Upper-back patches of 0.01% DPC were read at 6 days.

This clonotype was counted between two and nine times. With V trimmed by 5 bases and J by 5 bases, 8 bases remained unmatched. This CDR3 is 16 amino acids long. Time point meaning: patch test 2, 6 weeks after DPC sensitization. The treatment was: therapeutic diphenylcyclopropenone sensitization with weekly scalp DPC. As the library was built, unique molecular identifiers were attached to individual cDNA molecules. TCRdb re-analysed the RACE reads in MiXCR, keeping a single row per CDR3 protein. In the table there are over 85,000 distinct CDR3 sequences, roughly a tenth of which are singletons. This receptor was identified in a woman aged 40-49 years with alopecia areata. Some clones in this sample may be carry-over from other donors' samples. The chain employs TRBV12-3 or TRBV12-4 and TRBJ1-6; 8 bases are a match to TRBD1. Material: whole blood, obtained in connection with sensitization to the hapten diphenylcyclopropenone (DPC). In DNA form, the CDR3 reads TGTGCCAGCAGTACGCAGGGGGCCTTGAATAATTCACCCCTCCACTTT. As protein: CASSTQGALNNSPLHF.